A selection of T cell receptor beta chains follows, all from one sample in a study of CD8+ T cells in alopecia areata. Profiling relied on immunoSEQ multiplex PCR, and the TCRdb table lists in-frame clones only, not all of them. The data contain 110,000 to 150,000 clones, about 85% of them singletons. The input for sequencing was CD8+ T cells sorted from blood, taken at week 4, from a patient treated with tofacitinib. The source is a human donor with alopecia areata. CDR3s include the opening cysteine and the closing phenylalanine or tryptophan. Each record gives: D gene, clone size, V gene, J gene, CDR3 protein. The D gene is left open where the match is weak. A clone size is listed for some rows: how often the clone was seen (once, few, many), or a class if it is expanded.

.,.,TRBV29-1,TRBJ2-5,CSVEGSLEETQYF
TRBD1,.,TRBV23-1,TRBJ2-7,CASRGTVRDSGEQYF
TRBD1,.,TRBV30,TRBJ2-7,CAWSFITGGSYEQYF
.,.,TRBV4-2,TRBJ2-1,CASSQETGSYNEQFF
TRBD1,once,TRBV19,TRBJ1-1,CASSLRQGKGTEAFF
.,.,TRBV29-1,TRBJ1-1,CSVEVGTEAFF
.,.,TRBV27,TRBJ2-7,CASSPTELYGQYF
TRBD1,.,TRBV7-6,TRBJ2-2,CASSLAEGQGTGELFF
TRBD2,.,TRBV2,TRBJ2-7,CASSENLGGSYEQYF
.,few,TRBV7-9,TRBJ2-5,CASHVQGQETQYF
.,.,TRBV5-1,TRBJ1-1,CASSLASEAFF
.,once,TRBV5-6,TRBJ2-5,CASSLSPVQETQYF
.,.,TRBV30,TRBJ2-1,CAWSVLVPGEQFF
.,few,TRBV19,TRBJ2-6,CAVSYSGANVLTF
.,.,TRBV7-8,TRBJ2-5,CASSLALGGQETQYF
.,.,TRBV6-1,TRBJ1-1,CASSVYDSPVEAFF
.,.,TRBV27,TRBJ1-5,CASSLLNQPQHF
.,.,TRBV9,TRBJ2-7,CASSPGSNGGYEQYF
.,.,TRBV7-9,TRBJ2-3,CASKIKRDTQYF
TRBD1,.,TRBV9,TRBJ1-2,CASSVAPGQGSGGYTF
.,.,TRBV29-1,TRBJ2-1,CSVVVVGDEQFF
TRBD2,.,TRBV27,TRBJ2-3,CASSDGLAGGPRDTQYF
TRBD2,.,TRBV10-1,TRBJ2-3,CASSESGLVGDTQYF
.,once,TRBV27,TRBJ1-1,CASSVSVVTEAFF
TRBD2,.,TRBV6-1,TRBJ2-1,CASSEFALGGYNEQFF
TRBD2,.,TRBV9,TRBJ2-1,CASSVEGRDEQFF
TRBD1,.,TRBV5-1,TRBJ2-3,CASSPGQGAGDTQYF
TRBD2,once,TRBV29-1,TRBJ2-7,CSVEESGTGAYEQYF
.,.,TRBV7-9,TRBJ1-3,CASSLDGSYSGNTIYF
.,.,TRBV27,TRBJ2-5,CASMGKETQYF
.,.,TRBV6-5,TRBJ2-7,CASSYTDEQYF
.,.,TRBV29-1,TRBJ2-7,CSVEGETYEQYF
.,.,TRBV6-6,TRBJ2-2,CASSWGSNTGELFF
.,.,TRBV7-6,TRBJ2-1,CASSGPASDNEQFF
TRBD2,.,TRBV7-3,TRBJ2-7,CASSLSATSWYEQYF
.,.,TRBV6-5,TRBJ1-6,CASSNLGKDSPLHF
.,.,TRBV27,TRBJ1-2,CASRMTSDYGYTF
TRBD1,once,TRBV12-5,TRBJ1-5,CASGLDRGPDQPQHF
.,.,TRBV6-1,TRBJ2-3,CASSQSGITDTQYF
.,.,TRBV10-2,TRBJ2-7,CASSESIGDYEQYF
TRBD1,once,TRBV10-3,TRBJ2-6,CAISGTGEDGANVLTF
.,.,TRBV30,TRBJ2-7,CAWSDQGGDEQYF
TRBD2,once,TRBV29-1,TRBJ2-3,CSVEGTSGRERDTQYF
.,once,TRBV30,TRBJ1-2,CAWTPDGKYGYTF
TRBD1,.,TRBV5-1,TRBJ2-7,CASSLPGQGISSYEQYF
TRBD2,.,TRBV6-1,TRBJ2-7,CASIDLGLAGTYEQYF
TRBD1,once,TRBV5-1,TRBJ1-1,CASSTGTGGMNTEAFF
.,once,TRBV30,TRBJ2-2,CAWSSGGAGTGELFF
TRBD2,.,TRBV7-2,TRBJ2-7,CASSPTGLAGGEQYF